This is a list of T cell receptor beta chains from one sample in a study of read filtering for tumor transcriptome and immune sequencing. TCRdb reprocessed the reads via MiXCR and lists one record per CDR3 protein. The table includes tens of thousands of distinct CDR3 sequences, about 19% detected once. The material sequenced was a population of CD138-negative cells sorted from bone marrow. The receptors come from a donor aged 40 or older with multiple myeloma. Each CDR3 is given with its conserved first and last residue. Each record gives: J gene, clone size, D gene, V gene, CDR3 protein, CDR3 DNA. A D gene is named only where the DNA matches it firmly. Where a row states a size, it is once, few, many or the class of an expanded clone; other rows omit it.

j_call: TRBJ2-1
clone_size: many
d_call: TRBD2
v_call: TRBV12-3/TRBV12-4
cdr3_aa: CASSLRLAGVGNEQFF
cdr3_nt: TGTGCCAGCAGTTTAAGACTAGCGGGAGTCGGCAATGAGCAGTTCTTC

j_call: TRBJ2-2
clone_size: many
d_call: TRBD2
v_call: TRBV24-1
cdr3_aa: CATSVTGTSVTGELFF
cdr3_nt: TGTGCCACCAGTGTAACCGGGACTAGCGTTACCGGGGAGCTGTTTTTT

j_call: TRBJ2-3
clone_size: many
d_call: TRBD2
v_call: TRBV7-8
cdr3_aa: CASSLVRAGSTDTQYF
cdr3_nt: TGTGCCAGCAGCTTAGTTCGAGCGGGAAGCACAGATACGCAGTATTTT

j_call: TRBJ2-3
clone_size: many
d_call: -
v_call: TRBV7-3
cdr3_aa: CASSLNGAATDTQYF
cdr3_nt: TGTGCCAGCAGCTTGAATGGAGCGGCCACAGATACGCAGTATTTT

j_call: TRBJ2-3
clone_size: -
d_call: -
v_call: TRBV7-9
cdr3_aa: CASSLGDRNPDTQYF
cdr3_nt: TGTGCCAGCAGCTTGGGGGACCGAAACCCAGATACGCAGTATTTT

j_call: TRBJ2-1
clone_size: many
d_call: -
v_call: TRBV5-1
cdr3_aa: CASSMLDQTQQFF
cdr3_nt: TGCGCCAGCAGCATGTTGGATCAGACTCAGCAGTTCTTC

j_call: TRBJ1-6
clone_size: many
d_call: -
v_call: TRBV5-1
cdr3_aa: CASSLSGQMNSPLHF
cdr3_nt: TGCGCCAGCAGCTTGAGTGGACAAATGAATTCACCCCTCCACTTT

j_call: TRBJ1-5
clone_size: many
d_call: TRBD1
v_call: TRBV7-2
cdr3_aa: CASSQGTGGKQPQHF
cdr3_nt: TGTGCCAGCAGCCAAGGGACAGGGGGCAAGCAGCCCCAGCATTTT

j_call: TRBJ1-5
clone_size: once
d_call: -
v_call: TRBV23-1
cdr3_aa: CASSHPGGGRGSQPQHF
cdr3_nt: TGCGCCAGCAGTCACCCTGGGGGGGGGAGGGGCTCTCAGCCCCAGCATTTT

j_call: TRBJ2-1
clone_size: many
d_call: -
v_call: TRBV7-9
cdr3_aa: CASSPPLRVLLEQFF
cdr3_nt: TGTGCCAGCAGCCCACCACTCCGGGTCCTTCTTGAGCAGTTCTTC

j_call: TRBJ2-7
clone_size: many
d_call: -
v_call: TRBV5-1
cdr3_aa: CASSEAPRGEQYF
cdr3_nt: TGCGCCAGCAGCGAGGCCCCGCGGGGCGAGCAGTACTTC

j_call: TRBJ2-1
clone_size: many
d_call: TRBD2
v_call: TRBV9
cdr3_aa: CASSVVSGRGDEQFF
cdr3_nt: TGTGCCAGCAGCGTAGTTAGCGGGAGAGGGGATGAGCAGTTCTTC

j_call: TRBJ2-2
clone_size: many
d_call: -
v_call: TRBV7-2
cdr3_aa: CASTFGASTGELFF
cdr3_nt: TGTGCCAGCACCTTTGGGGCGTCCACCGGGGAGCTGTTTTTT

j_call: TRBJ1-5
clone_size: few
d_call: TRBD1
v_call: TRBV2
cdr3_aa: CASSIRDRGAQHF
cdr3_nt: TGTGCCAGCAGTATCCGGGACAGGGGAGCCCAGCATTTT

j_call: TRBJ2-7
clone_size: many
d_call: TRBD2
v_call: TRBV29-1
cdr3_aa: CSARTSGASYEQYF
cdr3_nt: TGCAGCGCCAGGACTAGCGGGGCCTCCTACGAGCAGTACTTC

j_call: TRBJ2-2
clone_size: many
d_call: -
v_call: TRBV3-1
cdr3_aa: CASSLPTGELFF
cdr3_nt: TGTGCCAGCAGCCTTCCCACCGGGGAGCTGTTTTTT

j_call: TRBJ2-7
clone_size: many
d_call: TRBD1
v_call: TRBV2
cdr3_aa: CASRGQSHEQYF
cdr3_nt: TGTGCCAGCAGGGGACAGTCCCACGAGCAGTACTTC

j_call: TRBJ2-7
clone_size: -
d_call: -
v_call: TRBV27
cdr3_aa: CASCLGSSYEQYF
cdr3_nt: TGTGCCAGCTGCCTCGGCAGCTCCTACGAGCAGTACTTC

j_call: TRBJ2-2
clone_size: many
d_call: -
v_call: TRBV5-1
cdr3_aa: CASSFQGNTGELFF
cdr3_nt: TGCGCCAGCAGCTTCCAGGGGAACACCGGGGAGCTGTTTTTT

j_call: TRBJ2-6
clone_size: many
d_call: -
v_call: TRBV19
cdr3_aa: CASTLAPGTGANVLTF
cdr3_nt: TGTGCCAGTACCCTAGCCCCGGGGACTGGGGCCAACGTCCTGACTTTC